These 24 T cell receptor beta chains share one sample of origin, sequenced in a study of blood T cells in healthy people across ages. A second PCR of about 7 to 12 cycles used a sample-barcoded 5' primer and a J-beta primer mix. One entry per CDR3 protein, called by TCRdb with MiXCR from the 5' RACE reads. The sample includes approximately 940,000 distinct CDR3 sequences, approximately 49% seen only once; the top ten take around 15%. Material: blood. The receptor source for this set is a man in his thirties or forties in good health.

This chain uses TRBV18 with TRBJ1-4; no reliable D call. The length of the CDR3 is 14 residues. The V end was cut by 2 bases, the J end by 5 bases, with 9 bases between. Germline assignment: CDR1 KGHSH and CDR2 LQKENI. The CDR3 DNA reads TGTGCCAGCTCACCAGAAAGACTAAATGAAAAACTGTTTTTT. It specifies CASSPERLNEKLFF.

The J gene is TRBJ2-7, the V gene TRBV9; 9 bases agree with TRBD1. Trimming cost V 3 bases and J 6 bases; bases outside gene matches: 1. The CDR3 is 12 amino acids. The germline V gene has CDR1 SGDLS and CDR2 YYNGEE. The CDR3 sequence: CASSGDRAEQYF. The CDR3 region has the DNA TGTGCCAGCAGCGGGGACAGGGCCGAGCAGTACTTC.

This clonotype appeared a few times. The J gene is TRBJ1-5, the V gene TRBV6-2 or TRBV6-3; 9 bases fit TRBD1. From germline, CDR1 is MNHEY and CDR2 SVGEGT. The CDR3 spans 15 residues. Trimming at V came to 2 bases and at J to 5 bases, leaving 4 bases not matched to a gene. The CDR3 spells CASSYRTGADQPQHF. CDR3 nucleotide sequence: TGTGCCAGCAGTTACCGGACAGGGGCGGATCAGCCCCAGCATTTT.

The V call is TRBV20-1, the J call TRBJ2-4; TRBD1 or TRBD2 may be the D gene (5 bases each). V dropped 1 base and J dropped 1 base, with 8 bases sitting between them. In germline, CDR1 is DFQATT, CDR2 SNEGSKA (reference sequence). CDR3 length: 14 amino acids. CDR3 coding DNA: TGCAGTGCTAGAGCCGGGACGGCCAAAAACATTCAGTACTTC. This sequence encodes CSARAGTAKNIQYF.

The chain carries TRBV20-1 and TRBJ1-2, with 9 positions matching TRBD1. This CDR3 comprises 15 residues. The germline CDR1 and CDR2 sequences are DFQATT and SNEGSKA (reference sequence). CDR3 sequence: CSAREQGAKDYGYTF. The CDR3 nucleotides are TGCAGCGCCCGCGAACAGGGGGCTAAGGACTATGGCTACACCTTC.

This clonotype was recorded a few times. The chain carries TRBV12-3 or TRBV12-4 and TRBJ2-3; TRBD2 matches 7 bases. Trimming at V came to 5 bases and at J to 4 bases, leaving 6 bases not matched to a gene. This CDR3 comprises 14 residues. CDR3 loop: CASSIGLEADTQYF. The DNA for the CDR3 is TGTGCCAGCAGTATCGGACTAGAGGCAGATACGCAGTATTTT.

V and J are TRBV20-1 and TRBJ2-1; D gene ambiguous. The CDR3 is 15 residues long. The germline CDR1 and CDR2 sequences are DFQATT and SNEGSKA (reference sequence). V was cut by 2 bases and J by 0 bases, with 11 bases left in between. The CDR3 spells CSARWVGSSYNEQFF. In DNA, the CDR3 is TGCAGTGCTAGATGGGTGGGTAGCTCCTACAATGAGCAGTTCTTC.

In its sample, this clonotype was seen many times. The chain carries TRBV18 and TRBJ2-3, with D tentatively TRBD1 (6 bases). The CDR3 loop spans 14 amino acids. Trimming left V 4 bases short and J 4 bases short, with 12 bases between. The V gene's germline CDR1 is KGHSH and CDR2 LQKENI. CDR3 residues: CASSLDRSADTQYF. The DNA of the CDR3 is TGTGCCAGCTCACTTGACAGGTCCGCAGATACGCAGTATTTT.

This clonotype appeared a few times. The rearrangement uses TRBV11-3 and TRBJ2-7, with 7 bases matching TRBD1. The CDR3 is made up of 14 amino acids. The V segment lost 5 bases and the J segment 0 bases; nucleotides outside the gene matches: 4. Germline V gene sequence: CDR1 SGHNT, CDR2 YENEEA. The CDR3 nucleotides read TGTGCCAGCAGCGGAAGGGGGCCCTCCTACGAGCAGTACTTC. Protein sequence: CASSGRGPSYEQYF.

The chain uses TRBV5-1 and TRBJ1-1; weak D call: TRBD1 (6 bases). Per the germline V gene, CDR1 is SGHRS and CDR2 is YFSETQ. This CDR3 is built from 14 residues. V dropped 3 bases and J dropped 1 base, with 10 bases sitting between them. The CDR3 sequence is CASSSGTKNTEAFF. The CDR3 coding sequence is TGCGCCAGCAGCTCCGGGACAAAGAACACTGAAGCTTTCTTT.

This chain joins TRBV7-2 and TRBJ2-7; D might be TRBD2 (5 bases). The V end was cut by 5 bases, the J end by 5 bases, with 13 bases between. Germline loops: CDR1 SGHTA, CDR2 FQGNSA. The CDR3 runs 13 residues. The CDR3: CASSGPGKHEQYF. The CDR3, as DNA: TGTGCCAGCAGCGGACCGGGGAAACACGAGCAGTACTTC.

V usage is TRBV5-1 and J usage is TRBJ1-1; a possible D gene is TRBD1 (5 bases). The length of the CDR3 is 14 residues. V lost 2 bases, J lost 1 base, and 9 bases lay in between. Germline loops: CDR1 SGHRS, CDR2 YFSETQ. In DNA form, the CDR3 reads TGCGCCAGCAGCTTTGACGGGGGGAACACTGAAGCTTTCTTT. It is translated as CASSFDGGNTEAFF.

This clonotype turned up a few times. This sequence joins TRBV5-1 and TRBJ2-2; D not certain. Trimming shortened V by 8 bases and J by 3 bases, and 11 bases separated the two germline ends. Germline lookup yields CDR1 SGHRS and CDR2 YFSETQ. CDR3 length: 13 residues. The CDR3 nucleotides are TGCGCCAGTGGCCGAGCCTACACCGGGGAGCTGTTTTTT. The encoded protein is CASGRAYTGELFF.

As concerns this clonotype: This may be a read error: a much more frequent sequence differs by one nucleotide. The chain couples TRBV4-2 to TRBJ1-2, with D perhaps matching TRBD1 (5 bases). The V end was cut by 4 bases, the J end by 7 bases, with 22 bases between. This CDR3 region has 16 residues. CDR1 and CDR2 from the germline V gene are LGHNA and YNFKEQ. The CDR3 loop is CASSRTRREGYGGYTF. The CDR3 nucleotides are TGTGCCAGCAGCCGGACCCGCAGGGAGGGGTACGGTGGCTACACCTTC.

The rearrangement links TRBV18 to TRBJ2-6; TRBD1 might be the D (6 bases). The V gene lost 1 base and the J gene lost 0 bases, with 13 bases spanning the gap. The CDR3 loop spans 18 amino acids. In germline, CDR1 is KGHSH, CDR2 LQKENI. CDR3 nucleotides: TGTGCCAGCTCACCACGAGAGGGGGTTGTCTCTGGGGCCAACGTCCTGACTTTC. Amino acids: CASSPREGVVSGANVLTF.

This clonotype was found a few times. This chain links TRBV12-3 or TRBV12-4 with TRBJ2-1, with D possibly TRBD2 on 6 matching bases. The CDR3 has 16 amino acids. The V and J ends lost 6 bases and 0 bases respectively, with 15 bases between them. CDR3 sequence: CASSVYGGSSYNEQFF. As DNA, the CDR3 is TGTGCCAGCAGCGTCTATGGGGGGAGCTCCTACAATGAGCAGTTCTTC.

This clonotype showed up just a few times. As DNA, the CDR3 is TGTGCCAGCAGCTTTACCAGCAGCGAGCAGTTCTTC. Amino acids: CASSFTSSEQFF. V is TRBV5-6 and J is TRBJ2-1; no definite D call. This CDR3 has 12 residues. The germline CDR1 and CDR2 sequences are SGHDT and YYEEEE. V was shortened by 2 bases and J by 10 bases, with 10 bases between the two germline ends.

The chain employs TRBV4-1 and TRBJ2-3; D is unresolved. The CDR3 has 15 amino acids. V lost 4 bases to trimming and J lost 3 bases, with 14 bases between them. Germline assignment: CDR1 MGHRA and CDR2 YSYEKL. DNA for the CDR3: TGCGCCAGCAGCCCTAGGGAATTTGAGACAGATACGCAGTATTTT. It translates to CASSPREFETDTQYF.

This clonotype came up a few times. The chain has TRBV6-5 and TRBJ2-3; D is perhaps TRBD2 (5 bases). The V and J ends lost 0 bases and 7 bases respectively, with 8 bases between them. The CDR3 runs 13 residues. Per germline, CDR1 MNHEY and CDR2 SVGAGI. CDR3 loop: CASSYSIAYTQYF. The CDR3 nucleotides are TGTGCCAGCAGTTACTCGATAGCGTATACGCAGTATTTT.

The rearrangement joins TRBV7-2 to TRBJ2-7, with D possibly TRBD2 on 6 matching bases. Germline lookup yields CDR1 SGHTA and CDR2 FQGNSA. Between the trimmed V and J ends, which lost 6 bases and 0 bases, there was a span of 18 bases. This CDR3 has 16 residues. This chain's CDR3 is CASRKGGAGTSYEQYF. CDR3 nucleotide sequence: TGTGCCAGCAGAAAAGGCGGGGCGGGAACCTCCTACGAGCAGTACTTC.

This chain uses TRBV11-2 with TRBJ2-7; D not certain. CDR1 SGHAT and CDR2 FQNNGV come from the germline V gene. The V gene lost 1 base and the J gene lost 6 bases, with 7 bases spanning the gap. The CDR3 length is 12 residues. The CDR3 coding sequence is TGTGCCAGCAGCTTAGGAGGATTCGAGCAGTACTTC. This encodes CASSLGGFEQYF.

This clonotype was seen only a few times. Here the CDR3 DNA reads TGTGCCAGCAGTCCAGTTGGGGGTGTGCGCTACGAGCAGTACTTC. It specifies CASSPVGGVRYEQYF. This rearrangement joins TRBV14 to TRBJ2-7; either TRBD1 or TRBD2 may supply D (5 bases each). Germline V gene data show CDR1 as SGHDN and CDR2 as FVKESK. V was shortened by 6 bases and J by 3 bases, with 18 bases between the two germline ends. The CDR3 runs to 15 residues. The full variable domain, in which reference TRBV14 and TRBJ2-7 provide the parts outside the CDR3, is EAGVTQFPSHSVIEKGQTVTLRCDPISGHDNLYWYRRVMGKEIKFLLHFVKESKQDESGMPNNRFLAERTGGTYSTLKVQPAELEDSGVYFCASSPVGGVRYEQYFGPGTRLTVT.

In its sample, this clonotype was seen a few times. This chain joins TRBV29-1 and TRBJ1-4, with D unclear. The V end was cut by 4 bases, the J end by 5 bases, with 8 bases between. The CDR3 contains 12 residues. Germline V gene data show CDR1 as SQVTM and CDR2 as ANQGSEA. In nucleotides, the CDR3 is TGCAGCGTTGCGGACGGGAATGAAAAACTGTTTTTT. Amino acids: CSVADGNEKLFF.

A few counts support this clonotype. The rearrangement uses TRBV4-1 and TRBJ2-7, with D perhaps assigned TRBD1 or TRBD2 (5 bases each). This CDR3 has 16 amino acids. V was pared by 0 bases and J by 1 base, with 13 bases between. Germline assignment: CDR1 MGHRA and CDR2 YSYEKL. In DNA, the CDR3 is TGCGCCAGCAGCCAAGAGGGACGGCGTGGGTCCTACGAGCAGTACTTC. This sequence encodes CASSQEGRRGSYEQYF.